The 12 T cell receptor beta chains listed next were all sequenced from one sample in a study of CD8 T cells in ankylosing spondylitis. Each CDR3 protein gets one entry after TCRdb re-called the 5' RACE reads with MiXCR. In the table there are almost 250,000 distinct CDR3 sequences, roughly a third of which are singletons. The sequencing input was blood, either unsorted or a sorted T cell fraction (not recorded which). All receptors derive from a male donor with ankylosing spondylitis or in good health (not recorded which).

This clonotype was found many times. Germline is not matched at one junction end, which may reflect a read error. The V and J genes are TRBV5-1 and TRBJ2-5; 7 nucleotides match TRBD1. The CDR3 has 14 residues. CDR1 is SGHRS, CDR2 YFSETQ, per germline. CDR3 protein: CASSLGTVQETQYF. As DNA, the CDR3 is TGTGCCAGCAGTCTCGGGACAGTCCAAGAGACCCAGTACTTC.

This clonotype appeared many times. The rearrangement uses TRBV29-1 and TRBJ1-5; TRBD1 matches 9 bases. The CDR3 length is 14 residues. Germline CDR1 and CDR2: SQVTM and ANQGSEA. After removal of 6 bases from V and 5 bases from J, the junction contained 8 bases not matched to a gene. The CDR3 region is CSVRQGGRDQPQHF. The CDR3, as DNA: TGCAGCGTAAGACAGGGGGGAAGGGATCAGCCCCAGCATTTT.

This clonotype came up a few times. J is TRBJ2-3 and V is TRBV7-2; D remains ambiguous. V lost 7 bases and J lost 0, with 20 bases in between. The V gene's germline CDR1 is SGHTA and CDR2 FQGNSA. The CDR3 covers 17 residues. CDR3 sequence: CASKEELLSTSTDTQYF. The CDR3 coding sequence is TGTGCCAGCAAAGAAGAATTGTTGAGTACTAGCACAGATACGCAGTATTTT.

The chain employs TRBV28 and TRBJ2-5; 7 nucleotides match TRBD1. Germline trimming cut 7 bases from V and 4 bases from J; bases unmatched to any gene: 12. Germline CDR1 MDHEN, CDR2 SYDVKM. The length of the CDR3 is 15 residues. CDR3 sequence reads: CASTQFTGDGETQYF. The CDR3, as DNA: TGTGCCAGCACTCAGTTCACAGGGGACGGAGAGACCCAGTACTTC.

The chain combines TRBV6-1 with TRBJ2-5; TRBD1 matches at 8 bases. Unmatched junction bases numbered 5, after V lost 6 bases and J lost 2 bases. Germline V gene sequence: CDR1 MNHNS, CDR2 SASEGT. The CDR3 totals 14 residues. CDR3 loop: CASSQDREQETQYF. The DNA for the CDR3 is TGTGCCAGCAGCCAGGACAGGGAACAAGAGACCCAGTACTTC.

This rearrangement joins TRBV20-1 to TRBJ2-5; 8 positions match TRBD1. V gave up 7 bases and J gave up 2 bases; unmatched junction bases: 12. Germline V gene data show CDR1 as DFQATT and CDR2 as SNEGSKA (reference sequence). CDR3 size: 15 residues. CDR3 protein: CSGIAPGTGQETQYF. CDR3 sequence (DNA): TGCAGTGGCATAGCACCTGGGACAGGACAAGAGACCCAGTACTTC.

The chain joins TRBV20-1 to TRBJ2-1; TRBD1 might be the D (5 bases). CDR3 length: 15 residues. Trimming stripped 0 bases from V and 10 bases from J, with 19 bases between. The germline gives CDR1 DFQATT, CDR2 SNEGSKA (reference sequence). This chain's CDR3 is CSARDPQGPLAEQFF. DNA for the CDR3: TGCAGTGCTAGAGATCCCCAGGGCCCGTTGGCCGAGCAGTTCTTC.

The rearrangement joins TRBV20-1 to TRBJ1-2; no reliable D call. The germline V gene encodes CDR1 DFQATT and CDR2 SNEGSKA (reference sequence). The CDR3 sequence is 13 residues long. Trimming stripped 3 bases from V and 1 base from J, with 9 bases between. CDR3 region: CSARAENNYGYTF. CDR3 sequence (DNA): TGCAGTGCTAGGGCCGAGAATAACTATGGCTACACCTTC.

V and J are TRBV20-1 and TRBJ2-4, with TRBD1 identical over 8 bases. This CDR3 region has 17 residues. Germline CDR1 DFQATT, CDR2 SNEGSKA (reference sequence). The trim removed 6 bases at V and 0 bases at J, leaving 13 bases unmatched. This CDR3 is CSARTGPALLAKNIQYF. The CDR3 DNA reads TGCAGTGCCCGGACAGGGCCCGCTCTTTTAGCCAAAAACATTCAGTACTTC.

This clonotype has more than one count but fewer than ten. The rearrangement links TRBV6-1 to TRBJ2-1, with D tentatively TRBD1 (6 bases). The length of the CDR3 is 15 residues. From germline, CDR1 is MNHNS and CDR2 SASEGT. V gave up 6 bases and J gave up 0 bases, with 12 bases separating them. The CDR3 DNA follows: TGTGCCAGCAGACAGGGACGTAGCTCCTACAATGAGCAGTTCTTC. Residues: CASRQGRSSYNEQFF.

The genes are TRBV5-1 and TRBJ2-5, with D possibly being TRBD1 (5 bases). Trimming cost V 0 bases and J 1 base, with 10 bases left between them. The CDR3 spans 15 residues. Germline V gives CDR1 SGHRS, CDR2 YFSETQ. The CDR3 is CASSLGSGFQETQYF. CDR3 DNA sequence: TGCGCCAGCAGCTTGGGTTCAGGGTTCCAAGAGACCCAGTACTTC.

The sample holds a few counts of this clonotype. The rearrangement links TRBV20-1 to TRBJ1-5, with no clear D. Trimming took off 6 bases at V and 8 bases at J, with 17 bases between the two ends. The CDR3 runs to 13 residues. CDR1 and CDR2 from the germline V gene are DFQATT and SNEGSKA (reference sequence). The CDR3 is CSASRTSAEPQHF. Here the CDR3 DNA reads TGCAGTGCCTCGAGGACGTCTGCCGAGCCCCAGCATTTT.